Presented here are 17 T cell receptor beta chains from one specimen sequenced in a study of blood T cell repertoires in COVID-19. Repertoires were generated with immunoSEQ multiplex PCR, while TCRdb's copy carries only in-frame clones and drops some. This repertoire shows approximately 300,000 clones, 80% to 90% found once; its top ten account for under 0.95%. Sequenced input: peripheral blood. The source is a man aged 25-45 years with acute or convalescent COVID-19.

The chain couples TRBV7-9 to TRBJ1-2; D is ambiguous. The germline CDR1 and CDR2 sequences are SEHNR and FQNEAQ (reference sequence). The CDR3 length is 14 residues. V lost 1 base, J lost 4 bases, and 10 bases lay in between. Here the CDR3 reads CASSLGAESYGYTF. The CDR3 bases are TGTGCCAGCAGCTTAGGGGCAGAGAGCTATGGCTACACCTTC.

This clone showed up just once. The CDR3 reads CASVQSYEQYF. The CDR3 DNA reads as TGTGCCAGCGTCCAGTCCTACGAGCAGTACTTC. The chain recombines TRBV2 with TRBJ2-7; D call uncertain. The germline gives CDR1 SNHLY, CDR2 FYNNEI. V was clipped by 8 bases and J by 1 base, with 6 bases between them. The CDR3 length is 11 residues. The full variable domain, in which reference TRBV2 and TRBJ2-7 provide the parts outside the CDR3, is EPEVTQTPSHQVTQMGQEVILRCVPISNHLYFYWYRQILGQKVEFLVSFYNNEISEKSEIFDDQFSVERPDGSNFTLKIRSTKLEDSAMYFCASVQSYEQYFGPGTRLTVT.

The J gene is TRBJ2-7, the V gene TRBV5-6; 9 bases are a match to TRBD1. V shed 6 bases and J 2 bases; nucleotides not matched to a gene: 12. The CDR3 loop spans 16 amino acids. Germline V gene data show CDR1 as SGHDT and CDR2 as YYEEEE. This CDR3 is CASTLAVDRGTYEQYF. The DNA for the CDR3 is TGTGCCAGCACCCTTGCTGTGGACAGGGGAACCTACGAGCAGTACTTC. Full variable domain (missing parts from reference TRBV5-6 and TRBJ2-7): DAGVTQSPTHLIKTRGQQVTLRCSPKSGHDTVSWYQQALGQGPQFIFQYYEEEERQRGNFPDRFSGHQFPNYSSELNVNALLLGDSALYLCASTLAVDRGTYEQYFGPGTRLTVT.

The chain links TRBV11-3 to TRBJ1-1; 8 bases line up with TRBD1. The CDR3 has 15 residues. Per germline, CDR1 SGHNT and CDR2 YENEEA. J gave up 4 bases and V 5 bases, and 9 bases lay outside the gene matches. The CDR3 DNA is TGTGCCAGCAGCCCAAAGAGGACAGGGAGCACTGAAGCTTTCTTT. Its translation is CASSPKRTGSTEAFF.

The chain is built from TRBV2 and TRBJ1-6; D not certain. The ends were cut back, 3 bases at V and 7 bases at J, with 19 bases in the middle. This CDR3 has 17 residues. Germline-derived CDR1 and CDR2 are SNHLY and FYNNEI. The CDR3: CASSDMGIRLLNSPLHF. The CDR3 bases are TGTGCCAGCAGTGATATGGGTATCAGACTTCTCAATTCACCCCTCCACTTT.

The chain is built from TRBV28 and TRBJ1-3; D may be TRBD1 (6 bases). V lost 5 bases and J lost 0, with 17 bases in between. The CDR3 has 17 amino acids. Germline loops: CDR1 MDHEN, CDR2 SYDVKM. The CDR3 is CASSNPTTGTSGNTIYF. The CDR3 nucleotides are TGTGCCAGCAGTAACCCCACCACAGGGACCTCTGGAAACACCATATATTTT. Full variable domain (missing parts from reference TRBV28 and TRBJ1-3): DVKVTQSSRYLVKRTGEKVFLECVQDMDHENMFWYRQDPGLGLRLIYFSYDVKMKEKGDIPEGYSVSREKKERFSLILESASTNQTSMYLCASSNPTTGTSGNTIYFGEGSWLTVV.

V and J are TRBV5-1 and TRBJ1-2, with 7 bases matching TRBD1. Germline-derived CDR1 and CDR2 are SGHRS and YFSETQ. The CDR3 consists of 14 residues. V was clipped by 3 bases and J by 4 bases; unmatched bases: 6. The CDR3 loop reads CASSSPGQVYGYTF. As DNA, the CDR3 is TGCGCCAGCAGCTCACCAGGACAGGTCTATGGCTACACCTTC.

CDR3 sequence: CASSLTGGNTEAFF. The CDR3 DNA is TGTGCCAGCAGCCTGACAGGTGGGAACACTGAAGCTTTCTTT. The chain employs TRBV11-2 and TRBJ1-1; weak D call: TRBD1 (6 bases). V was cut by 5 bases and J by 1 base, with 11 bases left in between. This CDR3 spans 14 amino acids. CDR1 is SGHAT, CDR2 FQNNGV, per germline.

V gene TRBV29-1 combines with J gene TRBJ1-4; TRBD1 is a possible D gene (5 bases). The CDR3 spans 14 residues. V lost 6 bases and J 4 bases, leaving 15 bases between the germline ends. Per the germline V gene, CDR1 is SQVTM and CDR2 is ANQGSEA. CDR3 loop: CSVRSQGVNEKLFF. CDR3 in DNA: TGCAGCGTCAGATCTCAGGGCGTTAATGAAAAACTGTTTTTT.

V is TRBV9 and J is TRBJ2-1; 10 bases fit TRBD1. This CDR3 is built from 17 residues. Germline V gene data show CDR1 as SGDLS and CDR2 as YYNGEE. Trimming removed 0 bases from V and 4 bases from J; junction bases left unmatched: 7. The CDR3 nucleotides are TGTGCCAGCAGCGTAGCAGGACAGGGGGGAAAATACAATGAGCAGTTCTTC. Translating gives CASSVAGQGGKYNEQFF.

V usage is TRBV28 and J usage is TRBJ1-5; 8 bases match TRBD1. Germline CDR1 MDHEN, CDR2 SYDVKM. The V gene end was trimmed by 7 bases and the J gene end by 1 base; junction bases not matched to a gene: 3. This CDR3 is built from 14 residues. The CDR3 protein is CASKDRESNQPQHF. The CDR3 nucleotides are TGTGCCAGCAAGGACAGGGAAAGCAATCAGCCCCAGCATTTT.

This clone has just one count. The chain combines TRBV30 with TRBJ1-2; 8 bases map to TRBD1. Germline CDR1 reads GTSNPN; CDR2 reads SVGIG (reference sequence). The ends lost 5 bases at V and 4 bases at J; junction bases unmatched: 3. This CDR3 is built from 12 residues. The CDR3 bases are TGTGCCTGGCGACAGGGGAGCTATGGCTACACCTTC. Translating it yields CAWRQGSYGYTF.

The gene calls are TRBV5-1 and TRBJ1-5, with 10 bases fitting TRBD1. V lost 4 bases to trimming and J lost 6 bases; unmatched junction nucleotides: 4. The CDR3 is 14 amino acids. The germline V gene has CDR1 SGHRS and CDR2 YFSETQ. CDR3 sequence reads: CASSRTGGSQPQHF. The CDR3, as DNA: TGCGCCAGCAGCAGGACAGGGGGGAGTCAGCCCCAGCATTTT.

CDR3 amino acids: CASSFLLGGGLYNEQFF. Written as DNA, the CDR3 is TGTGCCAGCAGCTTTCTTCTCGGGGGAGGATTGTACAATGAGCAGTTCTTC. The rearrangement links TRBV13 to TRBJ2-1; the D gene is possibly TRBD2 (6 bases). The CDR3 runs to 17 residues. CDR1 is PRHDT and CDR2 is FYEKMQ in the germline V gene (reference sequence). The ends were cut back, 3 bases at V and 4 bases at J, with 19 bases in the middle.

The genes are TRBV19 and TRBJ1-2, with D possibly TRBD1 on 5 matching bases. The CDR3 extends over 15 amino acids. From germline, CDR1 is LNHDA and CDR2 SQIVND (reference sequence). The germline V and J ends were trimmed by 4 bases and 4 bases, with 16 bases remaining between them. CDR3 sequence reads: CASSTTLQVTYGYTF. CDR3 DNA: TGTGCCAGTAGTACAACCTTACAGGTCACCTATGGCTACACCTTC.

CDR3 region: CASSLGGTGPGEQYF. The CDR3 DNA is TGTGCCAGCAGCTTGGGGGGGACTGGTCCGGGCGAGCAGTACTTC. The chain carries TRBV5-4 and TRBJ2-7; TRBD2 is a possible D gene (6 bases). V lost 0 bases to trimming and J lost 6 bases, with 16 bases between them. The CDR3 length is 15 residues. Germline CDR1 reads SGHNT; CDR2 reads YYREEE (reference sequence).

This chain's CDR3 is CASSFLSGSVSEEQFF. Written as DNA, the CDR3 is TGTGCCAGCAGTTTCCTTAGCGGGAGTGTTTCCGAAGAGCAGTTCTTC. The V call is TRBV27, the J call TRBJ2-1; TRBD2 matches 9 bases. There are 16 residues in the CDR3. The germline V gene has CDR1 MNHEY and CDR2 SMNVEV (reference sequence). V trimming: 3 bases; J trimming: 10 bases; junction bases outside the gene matches: 13.